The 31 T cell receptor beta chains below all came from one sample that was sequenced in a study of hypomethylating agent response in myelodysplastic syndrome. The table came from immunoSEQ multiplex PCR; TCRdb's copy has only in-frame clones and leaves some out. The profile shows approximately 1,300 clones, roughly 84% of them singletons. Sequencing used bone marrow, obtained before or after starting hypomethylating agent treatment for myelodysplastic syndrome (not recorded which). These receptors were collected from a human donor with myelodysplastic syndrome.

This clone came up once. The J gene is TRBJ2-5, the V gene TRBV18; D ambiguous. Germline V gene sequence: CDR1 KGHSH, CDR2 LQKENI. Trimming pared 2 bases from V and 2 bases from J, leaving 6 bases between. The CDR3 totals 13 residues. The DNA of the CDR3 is TGTGCCAGCTCACCAGTCAGTCAAGAGACCCAGTACTTC. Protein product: CASSPVSQETQYF.

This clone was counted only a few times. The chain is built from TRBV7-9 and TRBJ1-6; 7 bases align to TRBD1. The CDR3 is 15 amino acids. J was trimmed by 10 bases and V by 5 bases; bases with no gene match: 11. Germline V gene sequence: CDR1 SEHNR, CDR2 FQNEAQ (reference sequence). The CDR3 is CASSPSSPQGSPLHF. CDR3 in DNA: TGTGCCAGCAGCCCTAGCAGCCCACAGGGGTCACCCCTCCACTTT.

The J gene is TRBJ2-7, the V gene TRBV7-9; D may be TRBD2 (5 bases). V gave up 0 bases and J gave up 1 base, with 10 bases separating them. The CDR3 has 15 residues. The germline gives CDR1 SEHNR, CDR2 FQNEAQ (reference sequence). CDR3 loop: CASSLASGLSYEQYF. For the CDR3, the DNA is TGTGCCAGCAGCTTAGCTTCCGGACTGTCCTACGAGCAGTACTTC. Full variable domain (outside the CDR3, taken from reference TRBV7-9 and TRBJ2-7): DTGVSQNPRHKITKRGQNVTFRCDPISEHNRLYWYRQTLGQGPEFLTYFQNEAQLEKSRLLSDRFSAERPKGSFSTLEIQRTEQGDSAMYLCASSLASGLSYEQYFGPGTRLTVT.

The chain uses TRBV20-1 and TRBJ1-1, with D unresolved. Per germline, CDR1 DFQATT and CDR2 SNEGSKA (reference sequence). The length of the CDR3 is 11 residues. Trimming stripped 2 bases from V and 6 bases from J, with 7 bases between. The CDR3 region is CSARRGPEAFF. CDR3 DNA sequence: TGCAGTGCTAGACGAGGGCCTGAAGCTTTCTTT.

Here the CDR3 reads CASSLPGGYGYTF. In nucleotides, the CDR3 is TGTGCCAGCAGCTTGCCGGGTGGCTATGGCTACACCTTC. V usage is TRBV5-4 and J usage is TRBJ1-2; D remains ambiguous. The CDR3 length is 13 residues. The V gene's germline CDR1 is SGHNT and CDR2 YYREEE (reference sequence). The V and J ends lost 1 base and 4 bases respectively, with 8 bases between them.

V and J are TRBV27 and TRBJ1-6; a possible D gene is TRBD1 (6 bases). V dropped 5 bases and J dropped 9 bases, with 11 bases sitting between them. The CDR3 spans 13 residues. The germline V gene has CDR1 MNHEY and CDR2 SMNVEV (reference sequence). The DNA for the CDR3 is TGTGCCAGCAGTGGGGGCACAGCTTCACCCCTCCACTTT. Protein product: CASSGGTASPLHF.

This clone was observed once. The CDR3 DNA reads as TGTGCCATCCCGGGGACTAGCGGGAACACATGGACCGGGGAGCTGTTTTTT. Its protein product is CAIPGTSGNTWTGELFF. J is TRBJ2-2 and V is TRBV2, with 13 bases that match TRBD2. The J segment lost 5 bases and the V segment lost 10 bases, leaving 13 bases of the junction unmatched. CDR1 is SNHLY and CDR2 is FYNNEI in the germline V gene. This CDR3 contains 17 residues.

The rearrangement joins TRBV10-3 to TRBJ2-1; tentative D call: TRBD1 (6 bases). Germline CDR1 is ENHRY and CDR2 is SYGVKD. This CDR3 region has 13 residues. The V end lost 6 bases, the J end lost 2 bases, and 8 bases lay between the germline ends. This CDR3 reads CAIRGAAYNEQFF. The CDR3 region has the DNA TGTGCCATCAGGGGGGCGGCCTACAATGAGCAGTTCTTC.

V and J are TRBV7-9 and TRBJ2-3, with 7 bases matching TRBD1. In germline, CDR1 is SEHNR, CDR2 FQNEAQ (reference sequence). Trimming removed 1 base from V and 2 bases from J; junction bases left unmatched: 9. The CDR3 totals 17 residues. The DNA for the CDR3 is TGTGCCAGCAGCTTAGGGGGATTGGACAGGTCCACAGATACGCAGTATTTT. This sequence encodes CASSLGGLDRSTDTQYF.

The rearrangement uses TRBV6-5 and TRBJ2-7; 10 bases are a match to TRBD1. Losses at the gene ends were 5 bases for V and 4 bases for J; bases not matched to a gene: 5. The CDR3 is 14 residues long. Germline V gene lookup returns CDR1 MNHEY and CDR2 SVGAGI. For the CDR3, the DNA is TGTGCCAGCAGTCAGACAGGGGGCCGGTACGAGCAGTACTTC. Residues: CASSQTGGRYEQYF.

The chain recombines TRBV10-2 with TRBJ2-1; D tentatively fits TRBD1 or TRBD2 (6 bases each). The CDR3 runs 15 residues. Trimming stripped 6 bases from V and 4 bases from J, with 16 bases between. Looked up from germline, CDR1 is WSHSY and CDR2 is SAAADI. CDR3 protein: CASRQGGQAYNEQFF. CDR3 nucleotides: TGCGCCAGCAGACAAGGGGGGCAGGCGTACAATGAGCAGTTCTTC.

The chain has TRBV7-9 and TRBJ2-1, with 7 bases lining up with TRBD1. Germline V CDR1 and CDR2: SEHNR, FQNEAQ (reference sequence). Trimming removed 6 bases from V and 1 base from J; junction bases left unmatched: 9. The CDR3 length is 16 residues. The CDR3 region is CASRLAGGLSYNEQFF. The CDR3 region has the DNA TGTGCCAGCAGACTCGCAGGGGGTTTGTCCTACAATGAGCAGTTCTTC.

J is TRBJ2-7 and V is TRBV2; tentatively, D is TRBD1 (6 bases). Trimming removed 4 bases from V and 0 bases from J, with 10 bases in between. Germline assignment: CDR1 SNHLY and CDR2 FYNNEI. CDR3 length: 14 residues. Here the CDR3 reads CASSGQEFSYEQYF. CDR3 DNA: TGTGCCAGCAGTGGACAGGAGTTCTCCTACGAGCAGTACTTC.

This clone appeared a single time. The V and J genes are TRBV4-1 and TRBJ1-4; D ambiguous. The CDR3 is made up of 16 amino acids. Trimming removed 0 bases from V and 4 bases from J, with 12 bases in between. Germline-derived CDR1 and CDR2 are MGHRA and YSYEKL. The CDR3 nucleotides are TGCGCCAGCAGCCAAGATATTACAGTCTATAATGAAAAACTGTTTTTT. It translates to CASSQDITVYNEKLFF.

CDR3 sequence: CASSLAYATNEKLFF. The DNA of the CDR3 is TGTGCCAGCAGCTTGGCGTACGCAACTAATGAAAAACTGTTTTTT. The chain links TRBV11-2 to TRBJ1-4; no clear D. CDR3 size: 15 residues. In germline, CDR1 is SGHAT, CDR2 FQNNGV. V lost 3 bases and J lost 0, with 8 bases in between.

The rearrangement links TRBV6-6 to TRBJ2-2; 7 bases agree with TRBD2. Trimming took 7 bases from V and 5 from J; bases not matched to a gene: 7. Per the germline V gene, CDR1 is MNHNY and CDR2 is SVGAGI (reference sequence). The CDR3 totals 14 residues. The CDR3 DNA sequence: TGTGCCAGCAACACCGGCGGGGGAACCGGGGAGCTGTTTTTT. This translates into CASNTGGGTGELFF.

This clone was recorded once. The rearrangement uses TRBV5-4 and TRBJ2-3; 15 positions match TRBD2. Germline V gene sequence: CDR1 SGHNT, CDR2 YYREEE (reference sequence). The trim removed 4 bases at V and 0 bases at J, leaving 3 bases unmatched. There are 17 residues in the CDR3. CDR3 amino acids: CASSRTSGGASTDTQYF. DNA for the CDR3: TGTGCCAGCAGCCGGACTAGCGGGGGGGCTAGCACAGATACGCAGTATTTT.

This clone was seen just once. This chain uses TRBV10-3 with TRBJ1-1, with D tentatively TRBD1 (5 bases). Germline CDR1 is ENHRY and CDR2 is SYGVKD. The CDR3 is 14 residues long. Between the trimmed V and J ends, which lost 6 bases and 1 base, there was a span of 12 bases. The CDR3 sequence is CAISPIGGNTEAFF. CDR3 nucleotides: TGTGCCATCAGCCCCATTGGGGGGAACACTGAAGCTTTCTTT.

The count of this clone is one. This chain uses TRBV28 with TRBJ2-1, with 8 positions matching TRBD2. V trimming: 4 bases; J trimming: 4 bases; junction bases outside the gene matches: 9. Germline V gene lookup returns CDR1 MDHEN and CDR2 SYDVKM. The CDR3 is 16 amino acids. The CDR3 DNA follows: TGTGCCAGCAGTTCCTTAGCGGGATGGGGGTACAATGAGCAGTTCTTC. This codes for CASSSLAGWGYNEQFF.

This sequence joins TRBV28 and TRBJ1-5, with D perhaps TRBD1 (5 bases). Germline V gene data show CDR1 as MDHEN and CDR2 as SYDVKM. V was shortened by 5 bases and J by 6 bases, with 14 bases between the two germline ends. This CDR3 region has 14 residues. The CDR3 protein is CASSVGITGQPQHF. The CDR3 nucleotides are TGTGCCAGCAGTGTAGGTATCACAGGTCAGCCCCAGCATTTT.

The CDR3 DNA sequence: TGTGCCAGCAGCTTAGGCGGGATGAACACTGAAGCTTTCTTT. It translates to CASSLGGMNTEAFF. The genes are TRBV7-8 and TRBJ1-1; no firm D call. The CDR3 totals 14 residues. Trimming cost V 1 base and J 0 bases, with 6 bases left between them. From germline, CDR1 is SGHVS and CDR2 FQNEAQ.

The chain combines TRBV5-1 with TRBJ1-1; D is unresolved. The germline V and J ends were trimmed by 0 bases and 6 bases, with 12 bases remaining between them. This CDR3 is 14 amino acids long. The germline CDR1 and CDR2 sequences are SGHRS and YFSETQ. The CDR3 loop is CASSLEWAGAEAFF. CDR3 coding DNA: TGCGCCAGCAGCTTGGAGTGGGCAGGAGCTGAAGCTTTCTTT.

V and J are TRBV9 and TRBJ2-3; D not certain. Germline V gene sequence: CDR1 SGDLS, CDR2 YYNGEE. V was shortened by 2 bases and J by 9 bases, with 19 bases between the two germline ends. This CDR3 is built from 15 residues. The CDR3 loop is CASSVGVVGVETQYF. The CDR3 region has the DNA TGTGCCAGCAGCGTTGGAGTCGTAGGAGTCGAGACGCAGTATTTT.

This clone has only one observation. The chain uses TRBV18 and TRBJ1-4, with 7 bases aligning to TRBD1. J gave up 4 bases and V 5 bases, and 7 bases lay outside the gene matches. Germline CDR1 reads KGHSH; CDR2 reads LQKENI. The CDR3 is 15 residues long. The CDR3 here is CASSEQQGFNEKLFF. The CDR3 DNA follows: TGTGCCAGCTCAGAACAACAGGGGTTTAATGAAAAACTGTTTTTT.

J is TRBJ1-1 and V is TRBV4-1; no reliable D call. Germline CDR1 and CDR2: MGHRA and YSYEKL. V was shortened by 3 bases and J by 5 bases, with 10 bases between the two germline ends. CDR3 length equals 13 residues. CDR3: CASSHSSGTEAFF. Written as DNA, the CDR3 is TGCGCCAGCAGCCATTCCTCGGGGACTGAAGCTTTCTTT.

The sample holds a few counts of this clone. Written as DNA, the CDR3 is TGTGCCAGCAGACGACAGGGAGACGAGCAGTACTTC. Translating gives CASRRQGDEQYF. The chain uses TRBV7-2 and TRBJ2-7, with 7 bases identical to TRBD1. The CDR3 has 12 amino acids. The germline V gene has CDR1 SGHTA and CDR2 FQGNSA. The V gene end was trimmed by 6 bases and the J gene end by 5 bases; junction bases not matched to a gene: 4.

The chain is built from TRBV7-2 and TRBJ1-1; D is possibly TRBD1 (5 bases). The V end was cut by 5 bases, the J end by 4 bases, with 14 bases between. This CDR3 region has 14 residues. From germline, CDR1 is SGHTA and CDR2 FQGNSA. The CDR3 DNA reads TGTGCCAGCAGCCCAATGGTTCAGGGCACTGAAGCTTTCTTT. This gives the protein CASSPMVQGTEAFF. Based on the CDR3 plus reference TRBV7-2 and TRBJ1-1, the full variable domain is GAGVSQSPSNKVTEKGKDVELRCDPISGHTALYWYRQSLGQGLEFLIYFQGNSAPDKSGLPSDRFSAERTGGSVSTLTIQRTQQEDSAVYLCASSPMVQGTEAFFGQGTRLTVV.

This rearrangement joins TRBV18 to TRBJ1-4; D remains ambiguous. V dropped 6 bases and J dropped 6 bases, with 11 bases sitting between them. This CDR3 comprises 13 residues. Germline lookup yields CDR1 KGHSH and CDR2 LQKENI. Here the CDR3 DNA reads TGTGCCAGCTCCTCTCTCCTATATGAAAAACTGTTTTTT. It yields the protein CASSSLLYEKLFF.

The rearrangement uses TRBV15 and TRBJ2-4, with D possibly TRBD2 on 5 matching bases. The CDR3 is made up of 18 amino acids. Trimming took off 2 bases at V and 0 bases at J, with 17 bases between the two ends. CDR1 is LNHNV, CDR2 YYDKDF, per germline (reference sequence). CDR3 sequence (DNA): TGTGCCACCAGCAGACTTTCGACGGGGAAACTAGCCAAAAACATTCAGTACTTC. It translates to CATSRLSTGKLAKNIQYF.

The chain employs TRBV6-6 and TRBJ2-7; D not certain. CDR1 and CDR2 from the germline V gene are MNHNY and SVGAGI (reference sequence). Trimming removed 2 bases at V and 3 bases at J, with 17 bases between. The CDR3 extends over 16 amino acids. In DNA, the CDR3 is TGTGCCAGCAGTTACCATCGACTCGATTCGTACTACGAGCAGTACTTC. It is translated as CASSYHRLDSYYEQYF.

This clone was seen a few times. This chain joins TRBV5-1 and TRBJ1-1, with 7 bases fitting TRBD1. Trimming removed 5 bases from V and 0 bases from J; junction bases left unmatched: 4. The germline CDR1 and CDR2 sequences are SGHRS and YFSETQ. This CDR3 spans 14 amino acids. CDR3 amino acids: CASRAGQLNTEAFF. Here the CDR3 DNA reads TGCGCCAGCAGGGCGGGACAGCTGAACACTGAAGCTTTCTTT.